This T cell receptor beta chain was captured by sequencing in a study of PD-1 blockade in classical Hodgkin lymphoma. Here immunoSEQ multiplex PCR was the method, and the copy in TCRdb shows in-frame clones only, minus some. The sample holds more than 40,000 clones, roughly 78% seen once. This clone was picked up a small number of times. V lost 6 bases and J lost 1, with 3 bases in between. The CDR3 is made up of 11 amino acids. Per the germline V gene, CDR1 is MNHNY and CDR2 is SVGAGI (reference sequence). Described time point: cycle 4 day 1 (C4D1), after six to seven weeks of nivolumab. Each of the patients experienced relapse following autologous stem cell transplantation, and their brentuximab vedotin exposure differed.

The receptor was derived from a human donor with classical Hodgkin lymphoma. Source: peripheral blood mononuclear cells (PBMCs), taken before the fourth cycle of nivolumab. The chain combines TRBV6-6 with TRBJ1-1; D is uncertain. CDR3 loop: CASSPNTEAFF. CDR3 nucleotides: TGTGCCAGCAGCCCGAACACTGAAGCTTTCTTT.